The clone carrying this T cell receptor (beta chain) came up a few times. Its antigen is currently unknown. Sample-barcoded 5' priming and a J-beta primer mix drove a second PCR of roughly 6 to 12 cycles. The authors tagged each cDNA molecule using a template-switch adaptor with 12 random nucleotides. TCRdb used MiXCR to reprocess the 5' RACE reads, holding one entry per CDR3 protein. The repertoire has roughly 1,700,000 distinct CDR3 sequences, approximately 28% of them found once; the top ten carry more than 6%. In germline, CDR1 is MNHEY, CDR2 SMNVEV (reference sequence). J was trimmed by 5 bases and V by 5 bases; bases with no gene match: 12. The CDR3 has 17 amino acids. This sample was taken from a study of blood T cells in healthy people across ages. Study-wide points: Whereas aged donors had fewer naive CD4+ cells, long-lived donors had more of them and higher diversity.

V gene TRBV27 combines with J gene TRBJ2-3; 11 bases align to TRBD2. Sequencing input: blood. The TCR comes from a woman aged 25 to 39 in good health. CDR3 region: CASSPPLAGEDKDTQYF. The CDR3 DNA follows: TGTGCCAGCAGTCCACCACTAGCGGGAGAAGATAAAGATACGCAGTATTTT.